This TCR beta chain was obtained from a study of shared clonotypes between healthy human individuals. With respect to this clone: Its target is not known.

Study-level findings and limits: A generally larger estimated richness was seen in naive subsets than in memory subsets.

Several immunoSEQ 96-well plates shared each subset's DNA, each plate a replicate. TCRdb's copy holds only in-frame clones and misses some; the assay was immunoSEQ multiplex PCR. The table shows about 1.9 million clones, with 93% occurring only once. Naive CD8 cells, CD45RO-negative and positively selected for CCR7, excluded terminally differentiated effector memory CD45RA+ cells. All donors were healthy HIV-negative adults lacking recent acute infections or vaccinations. The CDR3 is made up of 15 amino acids. The source is a man aged 18 to 35 in good health. Some clones in this sample may be carry-over from other donors' samples. This chain links TRBV21-1 with TRBJ1-1; TRBD1, the D gene given by the table, was not confirmed from the DNA. TRBV21-1 is annotated as a pseudogene. Sequencing was performed on naive CD8+ T cells from PBMCs. CDR3 amino acids: CASSKGDRHNTEAFF. In DNA, the CDR3 is TGTGCCAGCAGCAAAGGCGACAGACATAACACTGAAGCTTTCTTT.